This T cell receptor (beta chain) is from a study of blood T cells in healthy people across ages. A second PCR of about 7 to 11 cycles used a sample-barcoded 5' primer and a J-beta primer mix. One entry per CDR3 protein, called by TCRdb with MiXCR from the 5' RACE reads. The sample comprises some 920,000 distinct CDR3 sequences, 51% of which are singletons, and about a fifth rests with the top ten. Trimming took off 8 bases at V and 4 bases at J, with 18 bases between the two ends. There are 14 residues in the CDR3. The chain combines TRBV6-7 with TRBJ2-7; D is ambiguous. TRBV6-7 belongs to the ORF category, with a function that is uncertain. This clonotype originated in a woman aged 55-70 years in good health. The sample comprised blood. The CDR3 region is CASSHSSERYEQYF. The CDR3 region has the DNA TGTGCCAGCTCCCATAGCTCAGAAAGATACGAGCAGTACTTC.